This record concerns one TCR beta chain sequence. Assay: immunoSEQ multiplex PCR; the TCRdb copy retains only in-frame clones and omits some. The sample yields about 79,000 clones, about nine tenths seen once. The data are from a study of OX40 agonist ivuxolimab in advanced cancers. Study at large: Every patient in dose escalation had hepatocellular carcinoma, melanoma, renal cell or head and neck cancer.

The CDR3 sequence is 17 residues long. V lost 2 bases, J lost 2 bases, and 6 bases stayed unmatched. The germline V gene has CDR1 SGHNT and CDR2 YYREEE (reference sequence). The TCR comes from an adult with an advanced solid tumor such as melanoma, head and neck, liver or kidney cancer. The rearrangement uses TRBV5-4 and TRBJ2-3, with 12 bases lining up with TRBD2. The sequencing used CD4+ or CD8+ T cells sorted from blood, collected in a trial of the OX40 agonist ivuxolimab. CDR3 nucleotides: TGTGCCAGCAGCTTAGCTCTAGCGGGGGGGAACACAGATACGCAGTATTTT. Translating it yields CASSLALAGGNTDTQYF. The full variable domain, rest sourced from reference TRBV5-4 and TRBJ2-3, is ETGVTQSPTHLIKTRGQQVTLRCSSQSGHNTVSWYQQALGQGPQFIFQYYREEENGRGNFPPRFSGLQFPNYSSELNVNALELDDSALYLCASSLALAGGNTDTQYFGPGTRLTVL.